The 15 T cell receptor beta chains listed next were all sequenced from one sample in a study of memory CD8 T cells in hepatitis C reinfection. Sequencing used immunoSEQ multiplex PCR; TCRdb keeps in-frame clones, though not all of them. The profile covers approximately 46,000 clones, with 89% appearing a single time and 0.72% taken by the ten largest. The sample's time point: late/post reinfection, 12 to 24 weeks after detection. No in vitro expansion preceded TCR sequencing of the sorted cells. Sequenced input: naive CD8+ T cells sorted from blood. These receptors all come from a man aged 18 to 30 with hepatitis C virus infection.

In DNA form, the CDR3 reads TGTGCCAGCAGTTTGACAGGCACTGAAGCTTTCTTT. Protein product: CASSLTGTEAFF. The gene calls are TRBV6-6 and TRBJ1-1; possible D gene TRBD1, 6 bases. The CDR3 spans 12 residues. Trimming pared 4 bases from V and 4 bases from J, leaving 7 bases between. From germline, CDR1 is MNHNY and CDR2 SVGAGI (reference sequence).

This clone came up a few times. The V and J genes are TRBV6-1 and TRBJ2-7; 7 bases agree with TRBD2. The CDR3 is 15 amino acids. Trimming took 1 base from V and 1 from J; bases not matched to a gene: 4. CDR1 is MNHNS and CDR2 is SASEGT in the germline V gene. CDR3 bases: TGTGCCAGCAGTGAAGTCCGGGAGGAGTCCTACGAGCAGTACTTC. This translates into CASSEVREESYEQYF.

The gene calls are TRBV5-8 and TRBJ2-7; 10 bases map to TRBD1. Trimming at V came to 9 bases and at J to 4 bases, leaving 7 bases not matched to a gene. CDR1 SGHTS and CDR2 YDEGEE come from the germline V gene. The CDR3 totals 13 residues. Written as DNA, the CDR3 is TGTGCCATTAGAGGACAGGGGGGTTACGAGCAGTACTTC. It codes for CAIRGQGGYEQYF.

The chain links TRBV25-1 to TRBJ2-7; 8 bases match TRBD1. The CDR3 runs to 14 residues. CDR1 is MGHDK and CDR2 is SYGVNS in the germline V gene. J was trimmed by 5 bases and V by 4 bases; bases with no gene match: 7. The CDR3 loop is CASSGLTGANEQYF. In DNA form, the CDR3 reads TGTGCCAGCAGTGGATTGACAGGGGCCAACGAGCAGTACTTC.

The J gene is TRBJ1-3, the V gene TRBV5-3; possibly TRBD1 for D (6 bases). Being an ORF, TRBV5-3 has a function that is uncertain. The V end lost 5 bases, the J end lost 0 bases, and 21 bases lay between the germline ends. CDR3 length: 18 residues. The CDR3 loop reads CARRHPGTRKNSGNTIYF. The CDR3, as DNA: TGTGCCAGAAGACACCCCGGGACACGGAAAAACTCTGGAAACACCATATATTTT.

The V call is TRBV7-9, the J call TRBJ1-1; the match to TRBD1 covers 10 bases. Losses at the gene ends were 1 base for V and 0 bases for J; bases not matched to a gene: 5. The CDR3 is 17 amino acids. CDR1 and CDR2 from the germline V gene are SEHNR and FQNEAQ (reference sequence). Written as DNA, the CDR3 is TGTGCCAGCAGCTTAGGGTCCGACAGGGGGCTGAACACTGAAGCTTTCTTT. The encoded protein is CASSLGSDRGLNTEAFF.

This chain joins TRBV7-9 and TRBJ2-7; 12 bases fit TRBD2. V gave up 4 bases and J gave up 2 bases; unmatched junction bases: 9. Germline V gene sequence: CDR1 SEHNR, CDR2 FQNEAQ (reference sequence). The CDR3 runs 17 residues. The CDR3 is CASSWTSGKQSAYEQYF. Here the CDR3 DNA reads TGTGCCAGCAGCTGGACTAGCGGGAAACAGAGCGCCTACGAGCAGTACTTC.

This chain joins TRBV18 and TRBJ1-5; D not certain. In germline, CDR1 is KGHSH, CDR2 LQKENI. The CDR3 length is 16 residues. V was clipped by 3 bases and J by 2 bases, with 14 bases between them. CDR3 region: CASSPMRRAGNQPQHF. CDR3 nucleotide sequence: TGTGCCAGCTCACCCATGAGGCGTGCGGGCAATCAGCCCCAGCATTTT.

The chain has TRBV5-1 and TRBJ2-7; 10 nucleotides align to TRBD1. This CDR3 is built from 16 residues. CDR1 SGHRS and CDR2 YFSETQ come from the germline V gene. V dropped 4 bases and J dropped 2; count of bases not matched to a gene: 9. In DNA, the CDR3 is TGCGCCAGCAGCCCGGTTGGGACAGGGGACACCTACGAGCAGTACTTC. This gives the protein CASSPVGTGDTYEQYF.

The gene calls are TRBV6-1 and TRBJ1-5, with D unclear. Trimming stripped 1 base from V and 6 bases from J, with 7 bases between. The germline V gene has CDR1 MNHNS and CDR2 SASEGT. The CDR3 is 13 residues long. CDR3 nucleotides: TGTGCCAGCAGTGAAGGTCCCGTTCAGCCCCAGCATTTT. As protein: CASSEGPVQPQHF.

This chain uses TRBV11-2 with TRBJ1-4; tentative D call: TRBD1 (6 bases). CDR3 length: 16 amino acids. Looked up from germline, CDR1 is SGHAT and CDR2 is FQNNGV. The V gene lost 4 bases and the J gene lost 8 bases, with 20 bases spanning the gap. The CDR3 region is CASSSPRTGSFEKLFF. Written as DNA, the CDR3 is TGTGCCAGCAGCTCCCCTCGCACAGGGTCGTTCGAAAAACTGTTTTTT.

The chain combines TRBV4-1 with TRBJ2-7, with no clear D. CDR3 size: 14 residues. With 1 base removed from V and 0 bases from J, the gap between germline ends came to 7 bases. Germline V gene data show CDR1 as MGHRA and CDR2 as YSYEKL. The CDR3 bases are TGCGCCAGCAGCCAAGGACTGAGCTCCTACGAGCAGTACTTC. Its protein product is CASSQGLSSYEQYF.

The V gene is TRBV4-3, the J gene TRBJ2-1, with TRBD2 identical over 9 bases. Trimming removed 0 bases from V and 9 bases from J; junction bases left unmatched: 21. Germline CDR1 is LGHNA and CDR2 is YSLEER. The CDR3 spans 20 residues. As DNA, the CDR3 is TGCGCCAGCAGCCAAGATCGTTCTGGCGGGGGGGACTTGTGGGCGAGTGAGCAGTTCTTC. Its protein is CASSQDRSGGGDLWASEQFF.

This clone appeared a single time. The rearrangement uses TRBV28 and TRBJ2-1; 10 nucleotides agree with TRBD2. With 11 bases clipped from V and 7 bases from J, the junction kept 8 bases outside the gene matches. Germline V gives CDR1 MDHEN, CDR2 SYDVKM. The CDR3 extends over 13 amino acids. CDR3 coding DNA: TGTGCCGCGCAGCGGGAGGGTGCGAATGAGCAGTTCTTC. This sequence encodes CAAQREGANEQFF.

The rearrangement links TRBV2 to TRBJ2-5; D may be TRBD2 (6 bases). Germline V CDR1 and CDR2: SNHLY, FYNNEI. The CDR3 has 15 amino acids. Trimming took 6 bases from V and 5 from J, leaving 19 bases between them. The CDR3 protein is CASRAGTSRGETQYF. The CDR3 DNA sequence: TGTGCCAGCAGAGCCGGGACCAGCCGGGGGGAGACCCAGTACTTC.